This TCR beta chain appears in the sequencing data of a study of blood T cell repertoires in COVID-19. Study at large: From T cells, B-cell-depleted T cells, or PBMCs came the material, which was cDNA or gDNA.

This CDR3 has 16 amino acids. V gave up 6 bases and J gave up 4 bases; unmatched junction bases: 11. Germline-derived CDR1 and CDR2 are LNHDA and SQIVND (reference sequence). Followed longitudinally, the Seattle patients had been enrolled during active infection. The table came from immunoSEQ multiplex PCR; TCRdb's copy has only in-frame clones and leaves some out. The sample holds hundreds of thousands of clones, approximately 89% seen once. The chain recombines TRBV19 with TRBJ2-1; TRBD1 matches at 8 bases. What was sequenced was peripheral blood. The TCR sequence derives from a man between 18 and 35 years old with COVID-19, enrolled during active disease. The CDR3 nucleotides are TGTGCCAGTAGCGGACCAGGGGGCCGGAGGTACAATGAGCAGTTCTTC. This translates into CASSGPGGRRYNEQFF.